This TCR beta chain was captured in a study of cytomegalovirus exposure and HLA in healthy donors. Study-wide results and caveats: Associated with cytomegalovirus, according to the listing, were approximately 160 TCR beta chains.

For this clone: The antigen remains undetermined.

Both 60 Vbeta primers and 13 Jbeta primers went into the PCR. Clones were sequenced by immunoSEQ multiplex PCR, and TCRdb holds only the in-frame ones, with some missing. The repertoire includes roughly 160,000 clones, roughly four fifths of them detected once, and more than 4% sits in the top ten. The sequenced material came from PBMCs. The receptor was derived from a man aged 35 to 55 in good health and CMV-seronegative.

The CDR3 coding sequence is TGTGCCAGCAGTGAATTTGGAGAGACTACGCAGTATTTT. It encodes CASSEFGETTQYF. V and J are TRBV25-1 and TRBJ2-3; D unresolved. Trimming stripped 1 base from V and 8 bases from J, with 10 bases between. This CDR3 is 13 amino acids long. Germline CDR1 MGHDK, CDR2 SYGVNS.